This TCR beta chain is drawn from a study of T cell responses to AZD1222 COVID-19 vaccine. Overall study context: Some second doses came at about 4 weeks and others at about 12 weeks; these were pooled.

Profiled with immunoSEQ multiplex PCR; TCRdb holds only in-frame clones, not every one. The sample lists roughly 56,000 clones; around 85% were seen once. Study findings and constraints: The number of AZD1222 recipients seropositive at baseline was only 5 to 7. Reportedly, close to half of spike-specific TCRs are directed against unmutated variant regions.

Notes on this clone: The antigen is unknown.

This clonotype was obtained from an adult in good health. The sequencing here drew on peripheral blood, taken on day 0 of AZD1222 vaccination.

The CDR3 spells CASRDRGSNQPQHF. The CDR3 coding sequence is TGTGCCAGCCGGGACAGGGGAAGCAATCAGCCCCAGCATTTT. The gene calls are TRBV28 and TRBJ1-5; 10 bases line up with TRBD1. V was pared by 8 bases and J by 1 base, with 2 bases of the junction left unmatched. This CDR3 has 14 residues. Germline V lookup: CDR1 MDHEN, CDR2 SYDVKM. Combining the CDR3 with reference TRBV28 and TRBJ1-5 gives the whole variable domain DVKVTQSSRYLVKRTGEKVFLECVQDMDHENMFWYRQDPGLGLRLIYFSYDVKMKEKGDIPEGYSVSREKKERFSLILESASTNQTSMYLCASRDRGSNQPQHFGDGTRLSIL.